This T cell receptor (beta chain) appears in the sequencing data of a study of cytomegalovirus exposure and HLA in healthy donors. Study information: Earlier, some 180 million T cells were analyzed, and fewer than 120 million unique TCR beta sequences were found among them.

Study-level points and caveats: Later analysis demonstrated an association between a missense DCLRE1C variant and TCR beta V- and J-gene trimming. Owing to their indistinguishability, certain V segments, notably TRBV6-2 and TRBV6-3, were excluded. Being productive about 90% or about 30% of the time was typical of most TCR beta V segments in an earlier analysis.

PCR involved 60 Vbeta and 13 Jbeta primers. The method was immunoSEQ multiplex PCR; TCRdb's version includes in-frame clones alone and lacks a portion of them. Of 90,000 or so clones listed, roughly 75% were seen once; the top ten hold 4% to 5%. The CDR3 is 12 amino acids. CDR1 is MNHNY, CDR2 SVGAGI, per germline (reference sequence). V was pared by 5 bases and J by 11 bases, with 15 bases between. To note about this clone: Its target is not known.

This sequence originates from a man between 60 and 75 years old in good health and CMV-seronegative. V usage is TRBV6-6 and J usage is TRBJ1-1, with D possibly TRBD1 on 5 matching bases. What was sequenced was PBMCs. CDR3 sequence reads: CASSQRSGGAFF. The CDR3 region has the DNA TGTGCCAGCAGTCAACGGTCGGGGGGGGCTTTCTTT.